This is a list of T cell receptor beta chains from one sample in a study of beta chain features in type 1 diabetes. TCRdb's copy holds only in-frame clones and misses some; the assay was immunoSEQ multiplex PCR. The data show 300,000 to 350,000 clones, about 15% seen once. Source material: central memory CD4+ T cells from blood. The origin of the receptors is a young man in good health. Both conserved end residues are part of each CDR3. Fields, in order: D gene, V gene, J gene, CDR3 protein. A D gene is named only where the DNA matches it firmly.

NA,TRBV2,TRBJ1-1,CASSVQGGSTEAFF
NA,TRBV4-1,TRBJ1-1,CASSQVQGTTEAFF
NA,TRBV5-6,TRBJ2-2,CASKKGVIGELFF
NA,TRBV6-5,TRBJ2-1,CASSRDSVNEQFF
TRBD1,TRBV7-9,TRBJ2-5,CASSGRQGASETQYF
NA,TRBV6-5,TRBJ2-5,CASSYPGQQETQYF
TRBD1,TRBV30,TRBJ2-3,CACARDRVDTQYF
TRBD2,TRBV6-5,TRBJ2-3,CASSSSGGGWLYF
NA,TRBV5-1,TRBJ1-2,CASSPDKDGYTF
NA,TRBV7-8,TRBJ2-1,CASSLVTYRGRGDNEQFF
TRBD1,TRBV11-2,TRBJ2-3,CASSPGTGGTDTQYF
NA,TRBV4-3,TRBJ1-4,CASSPRRAPNEKLFF
NA,TRBV5-1,TRBJ2-7,CASSLNYEQYF
NA,TRBV4-1,TRBJ2-3,CASSHRVADTQYF
TRBD2,TRBV15,TRBJ2-3,CATSRAIAGGVDTQYF
NA,TRBV18,TRBJ1-1,CASSPLAAGIIMNTEAFF
NA,TRBV15,TRBJ2-1,CATSPGTRAAGGQFF
NA,TRBV7-3,TRBJ1-2,CASSPSGNNYGYTF
NA,TRBV30,TRBJ1-5,CAWKTAGPNQPQHF
NA,TRBV7-2,TRBJ1-3,CASSLASGDRTGNTIYF
TRBD1,TRBV19,TRBJ1-4,CASSADRDSNEKLFF
NA,TRBV9,TRBJ1-1,CASSVTVNTEAFF
NA,TRBV14,TRBJ1-6,CASSQDRGGSPLHF
TRBD2,TRBV7-3,TRBJ2-3,CASSQTSGSTQYF
TRBD1,TRBV7-2,TRBJ2-1,CASSLVGQGISYNEQFF
NA,TRBV12-5,TRBJ1-1,CASGAPGGGTEAFF
NA,TRBV9,TRBJ1-3,CASSVGQATSGNTIYF
TRBD2,TRBV5-4,TRBJ2-1,CASSLDLAGGPNEQFF
NA,TRBV7-3,TRBJ2-5,CASMGRGNLRETQYF
NA,TRBV7-2,TRBJ1-1,CASSLGRAGENTEAFF
TRBD2,TRBV4-1,TRBJ2-5,CASSLARTSGQMTQYF
NA,TRBV7-2,TRBJ1-3,CASSRPEAASGNTIYF
NA,TRBV6-1,TRBJ2-5,CASSGRVSETQYF
NA,TRBV6-1,TRBJ1-4,CASSETGTSIFGDEKLFF
NA,TRBV5-1,TRBJ2-1,CASSLGQASANEQFF
TRBD2,TRBV5-1,TRBJ2-5,CASSLNSGASSQYF
TRBD1,TRBV27,TRBJ2-5,CASSSRQGQTQYF
TRBD1,TRBV6-5,TRBJ2-3,CASSDRGTDTQYF
TRBD2,TRBV5-4,TRBJ2-7,CASATDGSGVYEQYF
TRBD1,TRBV7-2,TRBJ1-5,CASSLWTGFNQPQHF